This TCR beta chain was sequenced during a study of blood T cell repertoires in COVID-19. After removal of 0 bases from V and 4 bases from J, the junction contained 7 bases not matched to a gene. Germline V lookup: CDR1 SGHNT, CDR2 YYREEE (reference sequence). The CDR3 sequence is 17 residues long. Original processing methods: Nucleated cell counts were estimated from reference gene primer amplification. The repertoire was sequenced with immunoSEQ multiplex PCR; TCRdb's copy has only in-frame clones and lacks some. The D gene and trimming were derived from the DNA, and the V and J assignments and clone size from that table. This repertoire shows approximately 500,000 clones, roughly 89% found once; its top ten account for around 0.92%.

The sequenced sample was peripheral blood. The chain is built from TRBV5-4 and TRBJ2-1; 10 nucleotides line up with TRBD2. The TCR sequence derives from a man younger than 35 with COVID-19, enrolled during active disease. The CDR3 coding sequence is TGTGCCAGCAGCTTGGTCACTCTAGCGGGAGTATACAATGAGCAGTTCTTC. This gives the protein CASSLVTLAGVYNEQFF.